Shown below are 22 T cell receptor beta chains from a single sample sequenced in a study of T cell changes during pregnancy in multiple sclerosis. The method was immunoSEQ multiplex PCR; TCRdb's version includes in-frame clones alone and lacks a portion of them. This sample has tens of thousands of clones; approximately 91% occur once, and the top ten carry over 1.5%. Sample: peripheral blood, taken in the first trimester of pregnancy. These receptors were obtained from a female donor with multiple sclerosis, enrolled in a pregnancy study.

This chain uses TRBV18 with TRBJ2-3; D perhaps matches TRBD1 (6 bases). This CDR3 contains 13 residues. The germline gives CDR1 KGHSH, CDR2 LQKENI. Trimming removed 0 bases from V and 6 bases from J, with 7 bases in between. CDR3 sequence reads: CASSPPDSDTQYF. In DNA form, the CDR3 reads TGTGCCAGCTCACCACCGGACAGCGATACGCAGTATTTT.

The V and J genes are TRBV30 and TRBJ1-1, with a possible D match to TRBD1 (6 bases). The CDR3 is 13 amino acids. The germline V gene has CDR1 GTSNPN and CDR2 SVGIG (reference sequence). V lost 2 bases to trimming and J lost 1 base, with 8 bases between them. Written as DNA, the CDR3 is TGTGCCTGGAGTCGGGACACGAACACTGAAGCTTTCTTT. It translates to CAWSRDTNTEAFF.

V and J are TRBV30 and TRBJ2-5, with D possibly being TRBD2 (5 bases). CDR3 size: 13 residues. The V and J ends lost 0 bases and 4 bases respectively, with 9 bases between them. CDR1 and CDR2 from the germline V gene are GTSNPN and SVGIG (reference sequence). The CDR3 DNA reads as TGTGCCTGGAGTGTGGCTACTAGAGAGACCCAGTACTTC. It codes for CAWSVATRETQYF. Based on the CDR3 plus reference TRBV30 and TRBJ2-5, the full variable domain is SQTIHQWPATLVQPVGSPLSLECTVEGTSNPNLYWYRQAAGRGLQLLFYSVGIGQISSEVPQNLSASRPQDRQFILSSKKLLLSDSGFYLCAWSVATRETQYFGPGTRLLVL.

This clone was found once. This chain uses TRBV27 with TRBJ2-3; 9 bases are shared with TRBD2. Germline V gene data show CDR1 as MNHEY and CDR2 as SMNVEV (reference sequence). The CDR3 totals 15 residues. Germline trimming cut 9 bases from V and 3 bases from J; bases unmatched to any gene: 10. CDR3 coding DNA: TGTGCCAGTAAGCGGGAGGACGGAGGAACAGATACGCAGTATTTT. It yields the protein CASKREDGGTDTQYF.

V is TRBV7-9 and J is TRBJ2-1; TRBD2 matches at 8 bases. This CDR3 region has 16 residues. The J segment lost 4 bases and the V segment lost 2 bases, leaving 7 bases of the junction unmatched. The germline CDR1 and CDR2 sequences are SEHNR and FQNEAQ (reference sequence). CDR3 DNA: TGTGCCAGCAGCTTACTCGGGACTAGTAAGTACAATGAGCAGTTCTTC. Encoded protein: CASSLLGTSKYNEQFF.

The CDR3 nucleotides are TGCGCCAGCAGCTCCGGGACTAGCGACTACGAGCAGTACTTC. Translation: CASSSGTSDYEQYF. The V and J genes are TRBV4-1 and TRBJ2-7; 10 bases agree with TRBD2. V lost 5 bases to trimming and J lost 3 bases; unmatched junction nucleotides: 4. The germline CDR1 and CDR2 sequences are MGHRA and YSYEKL. The CDR3 contains 14 residues.

The chain carries TRBV13 and TRBJ1-3, with D unresolved. The length of the CDR3 is 14 residues. V was cut by 0 bases and J by 1 base, with 4 bases left in between. Germline V lookup: CDR1 PRHDT, CDR2 FYEKMQ (reference sequence). CDR3 amino acids: CASSLGISGNTIYF. CDR3 nucleotides: TGTGCCAGCAGCTTAGGTATTTCTGGAAACACCATATATTTT.

The chain has TRBV7-9 and TRBJ1-2; possible D gene TRBD1, 6 bases. Trimming took off 2 bases at V and 8 bases at J, with 9 bases between the two ends. In germline, CDR1 is SEHNR, CDR2 FQNEAQ (reference sequence). CDR3 length: 12 amino acids. CDR3 sequence reads: CASSLSQGGYTF. As DNA, the CDR3 is TGTGCCAGCAGCTTAAGTCAGGGGGGCTACACCTTC.

The chain has TRBV30 and TRBJ1-2, with a tentative D call TRBD1 (5 bases). This CDR3 has 13 residues. The V end was cut by 0 bases, the J end by 8 bases, with 13 bases between. CDR1 GTSNPN and CDR2 SVGIG come from the germline V gene (reference sequence). Here the CDR3 reads CAWSVHNRGGYTF. The CDR3 nucleotides read TGTGCCTGGAGTGTACATAATAGGGGAGGCTACACCTTC.

For this clone: A much larger clone differs by one base, so this may be a read error. This sample includes further DNA sequences coding for the same CDR3. Here the CDR3 reads CASSAGNTGELFF. As DNA, the CDR3 is TGTGCCAGCAGTGCAGGGAACACCGGGGAGCTGTTTTTT. This chain joins TRBV6-4 and TRBJ2-2; D uncertain. This CDR3 has 13 amino acids. Trimming left V 4 bases short and J 1 base short, with 4 bases between. Germline-derived CDR1 and CDR2 are MRHNA and SNTAGT.

The chain is built from TRBV10-1 and TRBJ2-7; TRBD2 matches at 12 bases. V was clipped by 0 bases and J by 5 bases; unmatched bases: 2. CDR3 size: 15 residues. The germline V gene encodes CDR1 WNHNN and CDR2 SYGVQD (reference sequence). The CDR3 nucleotides read TGCGCCAGCAGTGAGTCTGGACTAGCGGGAAACGAGCAGTACTTC. It yields the protein CASSESGLAGNEQYF.

The CDR3 spells CASGDRGPPFF. For the CDR3, the DNA is TGCGCCAGCGGGGACAGGGGGCCCCCGTTCTTC. The chain employs TRBV10-2 and TRBJ2-1; 12 positions agree with TRBD1. J lost 15 bases, V lost 8 bases, and 5 bases had no gene match. The germline gives CDR1 WSHSY, CDR2 SAAADI. This CDR3 is 11 amino acids long.

The rearrangement joins TRBV9 to TRBJ1-2; 8 bases are a match to TRBD1. J gave up 6 bases and V 4 bases, and 14 bases lay outside the gene matches. The CDR3 contains 16 residues. Germline V lookup: CDR1 SGDLS, CDR2 YYNGEE. In nucleotides, the CDR3 is TGTGCCAGCAGCCCGCGACAGGGGTTCGCCTGGGATGGCTACACCTTC. It translates to CASSPRQGFAWDGYTF.

V is TRBV4-3 and J is TRBJ2-5; 10 bases line up with TRBD2. Trimming at V came to 0 bases and at J to 7 bases, leaving 14 bases not matched to a gene. CDR1 and CDR2 from the germline V gene are LGHNA and YSLEER. The CDR3 sequence is 18 residues long. CDR3 sequence: CASSQDLASGGIVGTQYF. DNA for the CDR3: TGCGCCAGCAGCCAAGATTTGGCTAGCGGGGGTATTGTCGGGACCCAGTACTTC.

This rearrangement joins TRBV9 to TRBJ1-6; 7 bases fit TRBD1. The CDR3 covers 17 residues. V shed 2 bases and J 7 bases; nucleotides not matched to a gene: 12. CDR1 is SGDLS and CDR2 is YYNGEE in the germline V gene. CDR3 bases: TGTGCCAGCAGCGTGGGGCCGACCGGGACAGTAAATTCACCCCTCCACTTT. Translation gives CASSVGPTGTVNSPLHF.

The rearrangement uses TRBV4-2 and TRBJ2-7, with 10 positions matching TRBD1. Losses at the gene ends were 6 bases for V and 3 bases for J; bases not matched to a gene: 8. Germline V lookup: CDR1 LGHNA, CDR2 YNFKEQ. This CDR3 spans 15 amino acids. The CDR3 DNA is TGTGCCAGCAGTTTGGACAGGGGGTTATTCTACGAGCAGTACTTC. Translation gives CASSLDRGLFYEQYF.

The chain is built from TRBV12-5 and TRBJ2-1, with D hard to call. CDR3 length equals 11 residues. Germline CDR1 reads LGHNT; CDR2 reads FRNRAP. Between the trimmed V and J ends, which lost 2 bases and 7 bases, there was a span of 3 bases. The CDR3 loop reads CASGLLNEQFF. CDR3 DNA sequence: TGTGCTAGTGGTTTGCTGAATGAGCAGTTCTTC.

The chain links TRBV10-3 to TRBJ2-1, with 7 bases matching TRBD1. CDR1 is ENHRY, CDR2 SYGVKD, per germline. The CDR3 totals 13 residues. V dropped 5 bases and J dropped 5; count of bases not matched to a gene: 3. Here the CDR3 DNA reads TGTGCCATCAGTCAGGGGGTCGACAATGAGCAGTTCTTC. Protein product: CAISQGVDNEQFF.

The chain joins TRBV30 to TRBJ2-7; 9 bases are shared with TRBD2. Trimming cost V 5 bases and J 6 bases; bases outside gene matches: 8. The CDR3 extends over 13 amino acids. Germline CDR1 reads GTSNPN; CDR2 reads SVGIG (reference sequence). The CDR3 loop is CAWGVTSGTEQYF. CDR3 DNA sequence: TGTGCCTGGGGGGTGACTAGCGGTACCGAGCAGTACTTC.

DNA of the CDR3: TGTGCCAGCTCCCCCCCATCGGGGAGGTACCAGCCCCAGCATTTT. Translated: CASSPPSGRYQPQHF. V is TRBV28 and J is TRBJ1-5, with D uncertain. V lost 8 bases and J 7 bases, leaving 21 bases between the germline ends. This CDR3 comprises 15 residues. Germline V gene sequence: CDR1 MDHEN, CDR2 SYDVKM.

J is TRBJ1-1 and V is TRBV6-4; D might be TRBD1 (6 bases). V dropped 5 bases and J dropped 5 bases, with 18 bases sitting between them. This CDR3 has 15 residues. Germline V gene sequence: CDR1 MRHNA, CDR2 SNTAGT. The CDR3 bases are TGTGCCAGCAGTCCCGCAGGGGTTGGGAGTACTGAAGCTTTCTTT. This codes for CASSPAGVGSTEAFF.

This clone showed up just a few times. The chain uses TRBV6-4 and TRBJ2-2, with D maybe TRBD2 (5 bases). V lost 3 bases and J lost 3, with 5 bases in between. Germline CDR1 and CDR2: MRHNA and SNTAGT. CDR3 size: 13 residues. CDR3 sequence reads: CASSERDTGELFF. In DNA, the CDR3 is TGTGCCAGCAGTGAGAGGGACACCGGGGAGCTGTTTTTT.